The clone carrying this TCR beta chain was counted between two and nine times. Other DNA sequences in this specimen translate into the identical CDR3. The sample is drawn from a study of OX40 agonist ivuxolimab in advanced cancers. Method: immunoSEQ multiplex PCR; TCRdb's copy keeps in-frame clones and lacks some. The top ten clones hold 21% of a sample with fewer than 12,000 clones, roughly 80% of them seen once. The receptor was isolated from an adult with an advanced solid tumor such as melanoma, head and neck, liver or kidney cancer. This material consisted of CD4+ or CD8+ T cells sorted from blood, taken in a trial of the OX40 agonist ivuxolimab.

CDR3 nucleotides: TGCGCCAGCAGCAGTGGGTACGAGCAGTACTTC. Translating gives CASSSGYEQYF. This chain connects TRBV5-1 to TRBJ2-7, with D unresolved. Germline V gene data show CDR1 as SGHRS and CDR2 as YFSETQ. The germline V and J ends were trimmed by 4 bases and 4 bases, with 6 bases remaining between them. The CDR3 is made up of 11 amino acids.